This is a list of T cell receptor beta chains from one sample in a study of blood T cell repertoires in COVID-19. Some clones are missing from TCRdb's copy, which holds only in-frame ones; the method was immunoSEQ multiplex PCR. This sample has under 250,000 clones, with almost 85% found just once. The sequenced sample was peripheral blood. These receptors were collected from a woman aged 70-85 years with COVID-19, enrolled during active disease. The CDR3 runs from the conserved cysteine through the conserved F or W. D genes are given only for firm matches. A row's size may be missing; if present it is once, few, many or a size class.

clone_size j_call d_call v_call cdr3_aa cdr3_nt
. TRBJ2-1 TRBD1 TRBV24-1 CATSDMTGATYNEQFF TGTGCCACCAGTGACATGACAGGGGCCACCTACAATGAGCAGTTCTTC
. TRBJ1-5 TRBD1 TRBV19 CASSYRGSNQPQHF TGTGCCAGTAGTTACAGGGGCAGCAATCAGCCCCAGCATTTT
few TRBJ2-7 . TRBV10-3 CAISPGRRDEQYF TGTGCCATCAGCCCGGGCAGGCGGGACGAGCAGTACTTC
. TRBJ1-2 . TRBV19 CASIHSGGKGNYGYTF TGTGCCAGTATCCACAGCGGGGGAAAGGGTAACTATGGCTACACCTTC
. TRBJ2-4 . TRBV3-1/TRBV3-2 CASSQESGKNIQYF TGTGCCAGCAGCCAAGAAAGCGGGAAAAACATTCAGTACTTC
. TRBJ2-1 TRBD2 TRBV3-1/TRBV3-2 CASSPGTSGRVYNEQFF TGTGCCAGCAGCCCGGGGACTAGCGGGAGAGTCTACAATGAGCAGTTCTTC
. TRBJ1-2 . TRBV6-5 CASSSQGFGYGYTF TGTGCCAGCAGTTCCCAGGGGTTTGGCTATGGCTACACCTTC
once TRBJ2-1 TRBD2 TRBV7-2 CASSFSGGLNNEQFF TGTGCCAGCAGCTTCAGCGGGGGGCTCAACAATGAGCAGTTCTTC
few TRBJ1-4 . TRBV28 CASSFGTAERDGEKLFF TGTGCCAGCAGTTTTGGAACAGCCGAGAGGGATGGGGAAAAACTGTTTTTT
. TRBJ2-7 TRBD1 TRBV7-2 CASSSRSGTGSYEQYF TGTGCCAGCAGCTCCAGGTCCGGGACAGGGTCCTACGAGCAGTACTTC
. TRBJ2-2 TRBD2 TRBV9 CASSRGRGDTGELFF TGTGCCAGCAGCCGTGGGCGGGGGGACACCGGGGAGCTGTTTTTT
. TRBJ2-1 TRBD2 TRBV7-6 CASSFHPSGSSYNEQFF TGTGCCAGCAGCTTCCATCCTAGCGGGAGTTCCTACAATGAGCAGTTCTTC
. TRBJ1-1 . TRBV5-5 CASSSTGRNTEAFF TGTGCCAGCAGCTCGACAGGACGTAACACTGAAGCTTTCTTT
. TRBJ2-1 TRBD1 TRBV19 CASSTTGSWYNEQFF TGTGCCAGTAGTACGACAGGGAGTTGGTACAATGAGCAGTTCTTC
. TRBJ2-3 TRBD2 TRBV29-1 CSVEDRVAGGSTDTQYF TGCAGCGTTGAAGATCGTGTAGCGGGGGGGAGCACAGATACGCAGTATTTT
. TRBJ1-1 TRBD1 TRBV10-1 CAGFGTVNTEAFF TGCGCCGGATTTGGGACAGTGAACACTGAAGCTTTCTTT
. TRBJ1-4 TRBD1 TRBV24-1 CATSEPGTAEKLFF TGTGCCACCAGTGAACCCGGGACAGCTGAAAAACTGTTTTTT
. TRBJ2-5 . TRBV7-2 CASSTTGRLWGAQYF TGTGCCAGCAGCACAACAGGACGGCTTTGGGGGGCCCAGTACTTC
. TRBJ2-5 TRBD1 TRBV29-1 CSVEGQGAFGTQYF TGCAGCGTGGAGGGACAGGGGGCTTTTGGGACCCAGTACTTC
. TRBJ1-1 . TRBV20-1 CSASPFRHMNTEAFF TGCAGTGCTAGTCCGTTTCGACACATGAACACTGAAGCTTTCTTT
once TRBJ1-2 . TRBV7-9 CASSLGSLPTYGYTF TGTGCCAGCAGCTTAGGGTCTCTACCAACCTATGGCTACACCTTC
. TRBJ2-7 . TRBV15 CATSGGTEYEQYF TGTGCCACCAGCGGCGGGACAGAGTACGAGCAGTACTTC
few TRBJ1-1 TRBD1 TRBV9 CASSVGQGADTEAFF TGTGCCAGCAGCGTAGGGCAGGGGGCGGACACTGAAGCTTTCTTT
once TRBJ2-3 . TRBV9 CASSDPGLGTDTQYF TGTGCCAGCAGCGATCCGGGACTGGGCACAGATACGCAGTATTTT
. TRBJ2-3 . TRBV10-3 CAISESRGSTDTQYF TGTGCCATCAGTGAGTCTCGGGGTTCCACAGATACGCAGTATTTT
. TRBJ2-7 . TRBV15 CATRLDTYSYEQYF TGTGCCACCAGACTGGACACTTACTCCTACGAGCAGTACTTC
. TRBJ1-2 . TRBV18 CASSSGRGYGYTF TGTGCCAGCTCATCAGGAAGAGGGTATGGCTACACCTTC
. TRBJ1-4 . TRBV5-6 CASSRQVDEKLFF TGTGCCAGCAGCCGACAGGTGGATGAAAAACTGTTTTTT
. TRBJ1-3 . TRBV7-8 CASSPSRNTIYF TGTGCCAGCAGCCCCAGTCGAAACACCATATATTTT
. TRBJ2-5 TRBD1 TRBV5-4 CASSLSTGVETQYF TGTGCCAGCAGCTTAAGCACAGGGGTGGAGACCCAGTACTTC
once TRBJ2-1 TRBD2 TRBV3-1/TRBV3-2 CASSQESGGNEQFF TGTGCCAGCAGCCAAGAATCCGGGGGGAATGAGCAGTTCTTC
. TRBJ1-5 TRBD1 TRBV6-5 CASNKWTGGYQPQHF TGTGCCAGCAACAAATGGACAGGGGGCTATCAGCCCCAGCATTTT
few TRBJ2-7 . TRBV7-8 CASSIRTDSYEQYF TGTGCCAGCAGCATACGGACAGACTCCTACGAGCAGTACTTC
. TRBJ1-1 TRBD1 TRBV7-2 CASSLLGGQAAFF TGTGCCAGCAGCCTATTAGGGGGACAGGCCGCTTTCTTT
. TRBJ1-5 . TRBV12-3/TRBV12-4 CASSKTENQPQHF TGTGCCAGCAGTAAAACAGAGAATCAGCCCCAGCATTTT
. TRBJ2-3 TRBD2 TRBV10-3 CAISSSGYTDTQYF TGTGCCATCAGTTCTAGCGGTTACACAGATACGCAGTATTTT
. TRBJ2-5 TRBD2 TRBV6-2/TRBV6-3 CASSYSASGSPQETQYF TGTGCCAGCAGTTACTCGGCGAGCGGGAGTCCCCAAGAGACCCAGTACTTC
. TRBJ2-7 . TRBV4-2 CASSQDEALLEQYF TGTGCCAGCAGCCAAGATGAGGCTCTCCTCGAGCAGTACTTC
few TRBJ1-1 . TRBV4-1 CASRLEGPGSTEAFF TGCGCCAGCAGGTTGGAGGGACCTGGGAGCACTGAAGCTTTCTTT
few TRBJ2-3 . TRBV7-9 CASSPKTRLTDTQYF TGTGCCAGCAGCCCCAAGACTAGACTAACAGATACGCAGTATTTT
. TRBJ1-3 . TRBV7-9 CASSLAAQGHGNTIYF TGTGCCAGCAGCTTAGCTGCACAGGGTCATGGAAACACCATATATTTT
. TRBJ2-7 TRBD1 TRBV5-1 CASSLDPPGQGGSLEQYF TGCGCCAGCAGCTTGGACCCCCCGGGACAGGGAGGATCCCTCGAGCAGTACTTC
. TRBJ2-5 . TRBV11-2 CASSLTGTQETQYF TGTGCCAGCAGCTTAACAGGAACCCAAGAGACCCAGTACTTC
. TRBJ2-3 . TRBV18 CASSPQTGSDTQYF TGTGCCAGCTCACCGCAAACAGGGTCAGATACGCAGTATTTT
. TRBJ1-2 TRBD1 TRBV5-8 CASTLGQGEYGYTF TGTGCCAGCACCCTAGGACAGGGGGAGTATGGCTACACCTTC
. TRBJ2-7 TRBD2 TRBV6-2/TRBV6-3 CASSPLSGRFHEQYF TGTGCCAGCAGCCCCCTAAGCGGGAGGTTCCACGAGCAGTACTTC
. TRBJ1-1 . TRBV6-2/TRBV6-3 CASSYRSNLNTEAFF TGTGCCAGCAGTTACCGATCGAACTTGAACACTGAAGCTTTCTTT
. TRBJ1-6 . TRBV5-1 CASSLGPGNNSPLHF TGCGCCAGCAGCTTGGGGCCAGGGAATAATTCACCCCTCCACTTT
. TRBJ2-1 TRBD2 TRBV13 CASSLSFGLLADNEQFF TGTGCCAGCAGCTTAAGTTTCGGGCTACTAGCGGACAATGAGCAGTTCTTC
. TRBJ1-1 . TRBV7-8 CASSPGLANTEAFF TGTGCCAGCAGCCCGGGACTCGCGAACACTGAAGCTTTCTTT
. TRBJ1-2 TRBD1 TRBV2 CASSATGTAIYGYTF TGTGCCAGCAGTGCAACCGGGACAGCCATCTATGGCTACACCTTC